The 22 T cell receptor beta chains given below trace back to one sample, sequenced in a study of T cells in narcolepsy. Sequencing used immunoSEQ multiplex PCR; TCRdb keeps in-frame clones, though not all of them. The sample contains 25,000 to 30,000 clones, around 83% of which appear only once. The sample taken for sequencing was CD45RA- memory CD4+ T cells from PBMCs. Receptors originate from a human donor with narcolepsy.

This chain links TRBV5-5 with TRBJ2-1; the D gene is possibly TRBD1 (5 bases). CDR3 size: 15 residues. Trimming cost V 3 bases and J 8 bases, with 18 bases left between them. The germline V gene encodes CDR1 SGHKS and CDR2 YYEKEE (reference sequence). Here the CDR3 reads CASSYPGRAQHEQFF. DNA of the CDR3: TGTGCCAGCAGCTACCCGGGCAGGGCACAACATGAGCAGTTCTTC.

The CDR3 DNA reads as TGTGCCAGCAGTTACCCCCGGACTATTTGCGAGCAGTACTTC. Protein: CASSYPRTICEQYF. This sequence joins TRBV6-8 and TRBJ2-7; possibly TRBD2 for D (6 bases). V was trimmed by 2 bases and J by 6 bases, leaving 14 bases between them. The CDR3 is made up of 14 amino acids. Germline V gene data show CDR1 as MNHGY and CDR2 as SAAAGT.

The chain is built from TRBV5-8 and TRBJ1-2; D might be TRBD1 (5 bases). The CDR3 spans 13 residues. CDR1 is SGHTS, CDR2 YDEGEE, per germline. V lost 2 bases to trimming and J lost 4 bases, with 9 bases between them. CDR3 nucleotide sequence: TGTGCCAGCAGCTTCGGGACGGCCTATGGCTACACCTTC. Encoded protein: CASSFGTAYGYTF.

The chain links TRBV29-1 to TRBJ2-3, with a tentative D call TRBD2 (5 bases). The V and J ends lost 7 bases and 3 bases respectively, with 14 bases between them. Germline CDR1 and CDR2: SQVTM and ANQGSEA. The CDR3 extends over 13 amino acids. CDR3 sequence (DNA): TGCAGCGCTGGACTTAAGGTGACAGATACGCAGTATTTT. This sequence encodes CSAGLKVTDTQYF.

V gene TRBV5-1 combines with J gene TRBJ1-2; no definite D call. V lost 0 bases and J 0 bases, leaving 3 bases between the germline ends. The CDR3 is 13 residues long. Germline values: CDR1 SGHRS, CDR2 YFSETQ. The CDR3 loop reads CASSLGTNYGYTF. The CDR3 DNA reads as TGCGCCAGCAGCTTGGGGACTAACTATGGCTACACCTTC.

The chain uses TRBV5-6 and TRBJ2-4; D remains unclear. This CDR3 region has 16 residues. Germline V gene data show CDR1 as SGHDT and CDR2 as YYEEEE. Trimming pared 0 bases from V and 1 base from J, leaving 11 bases between. The CDR3, as DNA: TGTGCCAGCAGCTTGGCTGGGGTGGGCGCCAAAAACATTCAGTACTTC. Translation: CASSLAGVGAKNIQYF.

The chain uses TRBV28 and TRBJ1-1; the D gene is possibly TRBD1 (6 bases). CDR3 length equals 11 residues. The germline V gene encodes CDR1 MDHEN and CDR2 SYDVKM. Trimming removed 7 bases at V and 12 bases at J, with 15 bases between. CDR3 nucleotide sequence: TGTGCCAGCAACTATAGGGGGGGGTCTTTCTTT. It yields the protein CASNYRGGSFF.

The chain couples TRBV27 to TRBJ1-1; 9 bases are shared with TRBD1. CDR1 and CDR2 (germline): MNHEY, SMNVEV (reference sequence). This CDR3 is 14 amino acids long. V trimming: 2 bases; J trimming: 5 bases; junction bases outside the gene matches: 3. The CDR3 is CASSLDRGGTEAFF. As DNA, the CDR3 is TGTGCCAGCAGTTTAGACAGGGGGGGTACTGAAGCTTTCTTT.

This rearrangement joins TRBV10-3 to TRBJ2-3; possibly TRBD1 for D (7 bases). V dropped 3 bases and J dropped 1 base, with 17 bases sitting between them. The CDR3 is made up of 17 amino acids. From germline, CDR1 is ENHRY and CDR2 SYGVKD. The DNA for the CDR3 is TGTGCCATCAGTGACCCGCCCAGGGGGGTGGGCACAGATACGCAGTATTTT. Residues: CAISDPPRGVGTDTQYF.

This clone has more than one count but fewer than ten. V usage is TRBV5-1 and J usage is TRBJ2-5; 8 positions match TRBD2. Germline V CDR1 and CDR2: SGHRS, YFSETQ. The trim removed 4 bases at V and 4 bases at J, leaving 3 bases unmatched. The CDR3 sequence is 13 residues long. The CDR3 nucleotides are TGCGCCAGCAGCCCCGCGGGGGGAGAGACCCAGTACTTC. Protein product: CASSPAGGETQYF.

The chain combines TRBV2 with TRBJ1-3; no clear D gene. Germline CDR1 SNHLY, CDR2 FYNNEI. CDR3 length: 13 residues. V was trimmed by 8 bases and J by 2 bases, leaving 10 bases between them. The CDR3 loop is CASLWSTGNTIYF. CDR3 bases: TGTGCCAGCTTATGGTCTACTGGAAACACCATATATTTT.

The chain carries TRBV15 and TRBJ2-7; 8 positions agree with TRBD1. This CDR3 is built from 15 residues. V gave up 0 bases and J gave up 7 bases; unmatched junction bases: 8. Germline CDR1 reads LNHNV; CDR2 reads YYDKDF (reference sequence). The CDR3 bases are TGTGCCACCAGCAGAGATAGACAGGGGCTCGGAGAGCAGTACTTC. Amino acid sequence: CATSRDRQGLGEQYF.

The chain recombines TRBV28 with TRBJ1-5; D is perhaps TRBD1 (5 bases). Trimming cost V 6 bases and J 0 bases, with 12 bases left between them. The CDR3 runs to 15 residues. CDR1 and CDR2 (germline): MDHEN, SYDVKM. The CDR3 DNA follows: TGTGCCAGCAGAGCCGGGGGTAATAGCAATCAGCCCCAGCATTTT. Translated, it gives CASRAGGNSNQPQHF.

The chain is built from TRBV6-5 and TRBJ1-5; D perhaps matches TRBD1 (6 bases). This CDR3 has 15 residues. Germline V gene data show CDR1 as MNHEY and CDR2 as SVGAGI. Deletions cut 6 bases from V and 2 bases from J, with 14 bases between. This CDR3 is CASRPTGRGNQPQHF. In DNA, the CDR3 is TGTGCCAGCAGACCAACAGGGAGAGGCAATCAGCCCCAGCATTTT.

The gene calls are TRBV5-5 and TRBJ1-5; D not certain. V was trimmed by 2 bases and J by 3 bases, leaving 9 bases between them. CDR1 and CDR2 (germline): SGHKS, YYEKEE (reference sequence). This CDR3 comprises 14 residues. CDR3 sequence: CASSFGPVNQPQHF. DNA for the CDR3: TGTGCCAGCAGCTTCGGGCCAGTCAATCAGCCCCAGCATTTT.

This rearrangement joins TRBV9 to TRBJ2-2, with D perhaps being TRBD1 or TRBD2 (5 bases each). V was trimmed by 5 bases and J by 6 bases, leaving 20 bases between them. Germline CDR1 reads SGDLS; CDR2 reads YYNGEE. The CDR3 totals 16 residues. The CDR3 nucleotides read TGTGCCAGCAGTCCCGTCAACGGGGCGTTCTCCGGGGAGCTGTTTTTT. Translating it yields CASSPVNGAFSGELFF.

This chain joins TRBV7-2 and TRBJ2-1, with D unresolved. This CDR3 has 11 residues. Trimming pared 8 bases from V and 5 bases from J, leaving 7 bases between. The V gene's germline CDR1 is SGHTA and CDR2 FQGNSA. CDR3 in amino acids: CASRPNNEQFF. The CDR3 DNA reads as TGTGCCAGCCGCCCCAACAATGAGCAGTTCTTC.

This chain joins TRBV5-4 and TRBJ1-2; D is possibly TRBD1 (5 bases). Trimming cost V 4 bases and J 8 bases, with 18 bases left between them. The germline V gene has CDR1 SGHNT and CDR2 YYREEE (reference sequence). The CDR3 has 14 residues. The CDR3 spells CASSIGTHGRGYTF. DNA for the CDR3: TGTGCCAGCAGCATCGGGACTCACGGAAGGGGCTACACCTTC.

The chain recombines TRBV6-1 with TRBJ1-3; D is perhaps TRBD1 (6 bases). Germline lookup yields CDR1 MNHNS and CDR2 SASEGT. Trimming pared 6 bases from V and 7 bases from J, leaving 16 bases between. The CDR3 has 14 amino acids. The CDR3 is CASSIQGFSNTIYF. CDR3 bases: TGTGCCAGCAGCATACAGGGATTTTCTAACACCATATATTTT.

The chain carries TRBV11-2 and TRBJ2-2; the D gene is possibly TRBD2 (6 bases). The CDR3 is 15 residues long. V was trimmed by 5 bases and J by 3 bases, leaving 13 bases between them. The V gene's germline CDR1 is SGHAT and CDR2 FQNNGV. The CDR3 here is CASSPRTTYTGELFF. In nucleotides, the CDR3 is TGTGCCAGCAGCCCCCGGACTACCTACACCGGGGAGCTGTTTTTT.

The V gene is TRBV18, the J gene TRBJ2-1, with TRBD2 identical over 16 bases. J lost 9 bases, V lost 2 bases, and 4 bases had no gene match. The CDR3 runs to 16 residues. Per germline, CDR1 KGHSH and CDR2 LQKENI. The CDR3 coding sequence is TGTGCCAGCTCACCAGGGACTAGCGGGGGGGCCGGTGAGCAGTTCTTC. Its translation: CASSPGTSGGAGEQFF.

The chain uses TRBV29-1 and TRBJ2-3; weak D call: TRBD2 (7 bases). V shed 1 base and J shed 4 bases, with 18 bases lying between them. This CDR3 region has 16 residues. Germline CDR1 reads SQVTM; CDR2 reads ANQGSEA. This chain's CDR3 is CSVEGLGGASPDTQYF. The CDR3 DNA sequence: TGCAGCGTTGAAGGGTTGGGGGGGGCCTCGCCAGATACGCAGTATTTT.